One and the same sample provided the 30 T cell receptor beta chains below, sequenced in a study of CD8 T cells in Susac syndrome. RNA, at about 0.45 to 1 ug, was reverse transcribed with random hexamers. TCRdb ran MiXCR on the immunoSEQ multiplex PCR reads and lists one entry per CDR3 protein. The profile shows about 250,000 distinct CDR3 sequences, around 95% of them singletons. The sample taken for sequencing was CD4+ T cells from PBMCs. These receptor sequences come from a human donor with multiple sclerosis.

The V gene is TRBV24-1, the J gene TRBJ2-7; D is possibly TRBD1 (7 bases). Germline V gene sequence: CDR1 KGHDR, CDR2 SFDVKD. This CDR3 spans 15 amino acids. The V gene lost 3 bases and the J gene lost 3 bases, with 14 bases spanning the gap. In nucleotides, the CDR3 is TGTGCCACCAGTGATCCGCGGGACAGAAACTACGAGCAGTACTTC. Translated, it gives CATSDPRDRNYEQYF.

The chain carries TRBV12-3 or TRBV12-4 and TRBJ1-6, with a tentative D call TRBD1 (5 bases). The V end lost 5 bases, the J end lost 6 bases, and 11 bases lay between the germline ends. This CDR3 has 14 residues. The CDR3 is CASSPGTLNSPLHF. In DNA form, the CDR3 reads TGTGCCAGCAGTCCCGGGACGCTTAATTCACCCCTCCACTTT.

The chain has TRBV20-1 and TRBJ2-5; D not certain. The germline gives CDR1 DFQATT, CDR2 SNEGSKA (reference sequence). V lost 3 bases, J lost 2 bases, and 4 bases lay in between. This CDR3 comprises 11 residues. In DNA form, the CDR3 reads TGCAGTGCTAGCCGGCAAGAGACCCAGTACTTC. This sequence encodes CSASRQETQYF.

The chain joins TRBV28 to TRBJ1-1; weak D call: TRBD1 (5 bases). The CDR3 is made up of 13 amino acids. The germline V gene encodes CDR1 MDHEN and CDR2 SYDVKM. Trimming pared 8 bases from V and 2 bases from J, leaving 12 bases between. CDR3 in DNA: TGTGCCAGCTCTGACAGAAGTAACACTGAAGCTTTCTTT. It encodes CASSDRSNTEAFF.

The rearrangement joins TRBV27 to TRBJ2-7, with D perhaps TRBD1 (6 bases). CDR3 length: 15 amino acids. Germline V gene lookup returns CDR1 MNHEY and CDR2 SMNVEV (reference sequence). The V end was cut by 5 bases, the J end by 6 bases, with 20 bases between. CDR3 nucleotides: TGTGCCAGCAGTCCCCACGGGACACTTTGGGGCGAGCAGTACTTC. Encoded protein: CASSPHGTLWGEQYF.

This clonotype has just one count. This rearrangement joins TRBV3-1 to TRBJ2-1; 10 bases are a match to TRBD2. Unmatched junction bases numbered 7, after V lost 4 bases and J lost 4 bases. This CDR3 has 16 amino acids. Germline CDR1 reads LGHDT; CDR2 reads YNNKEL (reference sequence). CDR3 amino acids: CASSPGLAIGYNEQFF. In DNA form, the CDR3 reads TGTGCCAGCAGCCCGGGACTAGCGATCGGATACAATGAGCAGTTCTTC.

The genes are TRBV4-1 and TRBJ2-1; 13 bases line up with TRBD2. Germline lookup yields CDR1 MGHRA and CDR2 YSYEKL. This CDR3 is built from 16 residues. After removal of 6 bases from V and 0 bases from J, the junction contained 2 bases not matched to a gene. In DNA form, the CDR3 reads TGCGCCAGCAGACTAGCGGGGGGGAGCTCCTACAATGAGCAGTTCTTC. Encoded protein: CASRLAGGSSYNEQFF.

As DNA, the CDR3 is TGTGCCAGCAGCACCCCGACAGGGCCCTACAATACGCAGTATTTT. Protein product: CASSTPTGPYNTQYF. The rearrangement links TRBV5-4 to TRBJ2-3; 7 nucleotides agree with TRBD1. CDR1 is SGHNT and CDR2 is YYREEE in the germline V gene (reference sequence). The CDR3 spans 15 residues. V lost 4 bases, J lost 7 bases, and 12 bases stayed unmatched.

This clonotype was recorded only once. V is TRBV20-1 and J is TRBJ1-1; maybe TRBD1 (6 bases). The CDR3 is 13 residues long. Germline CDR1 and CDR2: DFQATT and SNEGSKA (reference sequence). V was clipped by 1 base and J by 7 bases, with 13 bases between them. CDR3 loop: CSARGWGHDEAFF. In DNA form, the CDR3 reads TGCAGTGCTAGAGGCTGGGGGCACGATGAAGCTTTCTTT.

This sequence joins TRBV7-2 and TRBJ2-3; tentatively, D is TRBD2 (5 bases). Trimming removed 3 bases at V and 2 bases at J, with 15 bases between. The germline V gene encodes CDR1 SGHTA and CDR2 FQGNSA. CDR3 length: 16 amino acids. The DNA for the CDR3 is TGTGCCAGCAGCTTTGGTGGGAGATTATTCACAGATACGCAGTATTTT. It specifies CASSFGGRLFTDTQYF.

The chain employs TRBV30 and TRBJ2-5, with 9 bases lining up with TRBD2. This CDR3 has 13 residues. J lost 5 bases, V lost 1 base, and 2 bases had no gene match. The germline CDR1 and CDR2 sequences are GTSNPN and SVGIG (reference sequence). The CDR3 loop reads CAWSELAGETQYF. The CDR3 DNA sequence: TGTGCCTGGAGTGAACTAGCGGGTGAGACCCAGTACTTC.

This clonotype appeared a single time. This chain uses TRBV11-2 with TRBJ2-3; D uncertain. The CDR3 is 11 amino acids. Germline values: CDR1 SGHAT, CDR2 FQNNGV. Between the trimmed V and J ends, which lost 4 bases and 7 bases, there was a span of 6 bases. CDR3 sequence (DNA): TGTGCCAGCAGCTCTGGACATACGCAGTATTTT. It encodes CASSSGHTQYF.

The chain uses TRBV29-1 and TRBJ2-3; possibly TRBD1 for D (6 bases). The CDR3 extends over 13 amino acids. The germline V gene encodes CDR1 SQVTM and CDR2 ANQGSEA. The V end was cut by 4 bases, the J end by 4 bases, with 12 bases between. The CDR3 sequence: CSVGGLVADTQYF. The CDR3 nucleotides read TGCAGCGTTGGGGGGCTGGTAGCAGATACGCAGTATTTT.

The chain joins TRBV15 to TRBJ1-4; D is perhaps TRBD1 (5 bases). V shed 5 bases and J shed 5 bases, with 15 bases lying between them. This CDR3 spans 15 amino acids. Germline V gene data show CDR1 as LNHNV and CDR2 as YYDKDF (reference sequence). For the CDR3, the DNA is TGTGCCACCAGCTCCTCAGGGTCCCGGAATGAAAAACTGTTTTTT. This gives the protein CATSSSGSRNEKLFF. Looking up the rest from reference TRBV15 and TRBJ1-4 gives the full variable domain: DAMVIQNPRYQVTQFGKPVTLSCSQTLNHNVMYWYQQKSSQAPKLLFHYYDKDFNNEADTPDNFQSRRPNTSFCFLDIRSPGLGDTAMYLCATSSSGSRNEKLFFGSGTQLSVL.

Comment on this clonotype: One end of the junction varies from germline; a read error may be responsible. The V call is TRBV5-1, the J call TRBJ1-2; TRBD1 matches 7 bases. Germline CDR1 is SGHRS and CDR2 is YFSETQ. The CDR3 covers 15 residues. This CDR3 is CASRLDPGQLYGYTF. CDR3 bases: TGCGCCAGCAGATTGGATCCGGGACAGCTCTATGGCTACACCTTC. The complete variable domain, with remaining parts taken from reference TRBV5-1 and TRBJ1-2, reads KAGVTQTPRYLIKTRGQQVTLSCSPISGHRSVSWYQQTPGQGLQFLFEYFSETQRNKGNFPGRFSGRQFSNSRSEMNVSTLELGDSALYLCASRLDPGQLYGYTFGSGTRLTVV.

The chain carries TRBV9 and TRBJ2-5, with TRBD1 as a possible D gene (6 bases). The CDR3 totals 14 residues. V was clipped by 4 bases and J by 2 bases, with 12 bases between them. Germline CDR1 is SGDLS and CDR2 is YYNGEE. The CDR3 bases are TGTGCCAGCAGCCCCGGACAGCGACAAGAGACCCAGTACTTC. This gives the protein CASSPGQRQETQYF.

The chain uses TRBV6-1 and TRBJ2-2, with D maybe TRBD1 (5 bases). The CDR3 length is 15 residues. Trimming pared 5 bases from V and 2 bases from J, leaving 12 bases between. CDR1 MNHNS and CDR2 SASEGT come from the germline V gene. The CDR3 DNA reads TGTGCCAGCAGTACGACAGACACTAACACCGGGGAGCTGTTTTTT. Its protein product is CASSTTDTNTGELFF.

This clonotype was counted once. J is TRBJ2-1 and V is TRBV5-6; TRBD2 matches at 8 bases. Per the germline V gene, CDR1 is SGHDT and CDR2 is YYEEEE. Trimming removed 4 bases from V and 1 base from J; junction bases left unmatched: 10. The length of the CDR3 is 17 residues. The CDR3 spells CASSVLSGARSYNEQFF. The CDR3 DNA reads TGTGCCAGCAGCGTACTTAGCGGGGCCCGGTCCTACAATGAGCAGTTCTTC.

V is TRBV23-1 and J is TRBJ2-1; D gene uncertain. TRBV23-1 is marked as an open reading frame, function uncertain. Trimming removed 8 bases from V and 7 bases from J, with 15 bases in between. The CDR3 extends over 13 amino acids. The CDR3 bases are TGCGCCAGCGCCCGGGTCTATAGTAATGAGCAGTTCTTC. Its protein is CASARVYSNEQFF.

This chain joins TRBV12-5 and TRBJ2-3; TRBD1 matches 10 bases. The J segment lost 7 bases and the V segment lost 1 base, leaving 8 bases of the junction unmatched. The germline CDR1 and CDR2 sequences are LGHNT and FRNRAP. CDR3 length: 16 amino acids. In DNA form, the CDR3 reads TGTGCTAGTGGTTTGGCGTCGGGACAGGGGAGATATACGCAGTATTTT. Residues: CASGLASGQGRYTQYF.

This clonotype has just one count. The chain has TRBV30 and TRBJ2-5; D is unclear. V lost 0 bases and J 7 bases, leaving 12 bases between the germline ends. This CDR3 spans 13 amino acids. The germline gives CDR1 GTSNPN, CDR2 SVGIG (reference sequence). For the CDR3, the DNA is TGTGCCTGGAGTGTGATGACCATTGGGACCCAGTACTTC. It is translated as CAWSVMTIGTQYF.

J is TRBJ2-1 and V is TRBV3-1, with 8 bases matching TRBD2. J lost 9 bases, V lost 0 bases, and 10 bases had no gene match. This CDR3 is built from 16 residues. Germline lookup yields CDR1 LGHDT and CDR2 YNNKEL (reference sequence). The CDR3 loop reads CASSQDPAGAGGEQFF. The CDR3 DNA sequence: TGTGCCAGCAGCCAAGACCCAGCGGGGGCTGGGGGTGAGCAGTTCTTC.

CDR3 in DNA: TGTGCCAGCAGCTTAGAGCACGATACGCAGTATTTT. It specifies CASSLEHDTQYF. The chain has TRBV11-2 and TRBJ2-3; the D is unclear. Deletions cut 0 bases from V and 6 bases from J, with 4 bases between. The CDR3 spans 12 residues. Germline assignment: CDR1 SGHAT and CDR2 FQNNGV.

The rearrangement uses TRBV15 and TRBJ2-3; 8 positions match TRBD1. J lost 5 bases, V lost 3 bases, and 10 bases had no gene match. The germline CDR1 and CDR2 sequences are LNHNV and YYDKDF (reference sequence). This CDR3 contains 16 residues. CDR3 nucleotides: TGTGCCACCAGCAGCCCCGACAGGGGCTTTAAAGATACGCAGTATTTT. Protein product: CATSSPDRGFKDTQYF.

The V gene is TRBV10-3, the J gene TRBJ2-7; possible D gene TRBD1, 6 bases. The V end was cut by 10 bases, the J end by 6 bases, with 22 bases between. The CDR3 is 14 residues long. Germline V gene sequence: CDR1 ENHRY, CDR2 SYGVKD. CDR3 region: CATARDNGLSEQYF. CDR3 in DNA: TGTGCCACAGCTCGGGACAACGGATTGAGCGAGCAGTACTTC.

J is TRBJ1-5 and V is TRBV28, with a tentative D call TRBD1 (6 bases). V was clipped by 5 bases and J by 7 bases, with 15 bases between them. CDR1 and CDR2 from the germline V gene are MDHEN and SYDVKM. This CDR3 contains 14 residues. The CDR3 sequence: CASSPTGSDQPQHF. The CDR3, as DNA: TGTGCCAGCAGTCCAACAGGGTCAGACCAGCCCCAGCATTTT. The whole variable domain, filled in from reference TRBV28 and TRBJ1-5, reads DVKVTQSSRYLVKRTGEKVFLECVQDMDHENMFWYRQDPGLGLRLIYFSYDVKMKEKGDIPEGYSVSREKKERFSLILESASTNQTSMYLCASSPTGSDQPQHFGDGTRLSIL.

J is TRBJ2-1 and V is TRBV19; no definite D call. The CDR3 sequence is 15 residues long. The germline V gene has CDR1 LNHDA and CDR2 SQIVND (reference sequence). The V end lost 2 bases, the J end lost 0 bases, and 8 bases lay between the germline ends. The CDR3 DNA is TGTGCCAGTAGTATACAGGCGGACTCCTACAATGAGCAGTTCTTC. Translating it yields CASSIQADSYNEQFF.

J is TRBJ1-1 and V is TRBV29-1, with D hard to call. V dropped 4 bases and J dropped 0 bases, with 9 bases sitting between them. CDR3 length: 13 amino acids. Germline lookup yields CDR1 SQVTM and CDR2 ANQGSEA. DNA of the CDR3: TGCAGCGTTGTTAGGGCGATGAACACTGAAGCTTTCTTT. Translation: CSVVRAMNTEAFF.

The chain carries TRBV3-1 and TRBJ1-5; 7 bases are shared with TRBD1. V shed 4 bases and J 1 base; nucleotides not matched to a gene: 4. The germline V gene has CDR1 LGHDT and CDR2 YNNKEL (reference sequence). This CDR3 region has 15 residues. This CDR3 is CASSPAGGSNQPQHF. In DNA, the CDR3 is TGTGCCAGCAGCCCAGCAGGGGGAAGCAATCAGCCCCAGCATTTT.

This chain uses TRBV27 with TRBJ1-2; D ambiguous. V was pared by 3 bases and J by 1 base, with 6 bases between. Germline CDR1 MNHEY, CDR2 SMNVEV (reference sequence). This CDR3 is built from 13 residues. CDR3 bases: TGTGCCAGCAGTTTCTTGGATAACTATGGCTACACCTTC. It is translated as CASSFLDNYGYTF.